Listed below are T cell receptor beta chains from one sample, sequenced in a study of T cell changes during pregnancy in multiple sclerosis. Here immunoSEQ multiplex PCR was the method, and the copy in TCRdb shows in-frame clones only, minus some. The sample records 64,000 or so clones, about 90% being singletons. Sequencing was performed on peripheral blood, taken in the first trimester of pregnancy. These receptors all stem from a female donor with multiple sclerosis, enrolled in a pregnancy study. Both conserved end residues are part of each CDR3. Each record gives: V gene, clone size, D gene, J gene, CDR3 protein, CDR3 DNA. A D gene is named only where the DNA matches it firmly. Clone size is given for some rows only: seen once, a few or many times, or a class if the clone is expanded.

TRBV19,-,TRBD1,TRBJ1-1,CASTPGGMNTEAFF,TGTGCCAGCACTCCAGGGGGCATGAACACTGAAGCTTTCTTT
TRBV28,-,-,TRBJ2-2,CASRTSRTVGELFF,TGTGCCAGCAGAACCTCCAGAACCGTGGGGGAGCTGTTTTTT
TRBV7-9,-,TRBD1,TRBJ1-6,CASSKGTGFYNSPLHF,TGTGCCAGCAGCAAGGGGACAGGTTTTTATAATTCACCCCTCCACTTT
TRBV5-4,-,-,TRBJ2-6,CASSFRGDLRSGANVLTF,TGTGCCAGCAGCTTCAGGGGAGATCTTCGCTCTGGGGCCAACGTCCTGACTTTC
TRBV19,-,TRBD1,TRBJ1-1,CASSTRTGVGTEAFF,TGTGCCAGTAGTACGCGAACAGGGGTTGGGACTGAAGCTTTCTTT
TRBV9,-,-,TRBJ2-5,CASSVGAGEGLETQYF,TGTGCCAGCAGCGTGGGGGCGGGGGAAGGGTTGGAGACCCAGTACTTC
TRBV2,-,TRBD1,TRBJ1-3,CASTTGAGNTIYF,TGTGCCAGCACCACAGGGGCTGGAAACACCATATATTTT
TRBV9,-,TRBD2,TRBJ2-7,CASSTTGTSDEQYF,TGTGCCAGCAGCACCACCGGGACTAGCGACGAGCAGTACTTC
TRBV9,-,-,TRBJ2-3,CASSVLTSTDTQYF,TGTGCCAGCAGCGTATTGACTAGCACAGATACGCAGTATTTT
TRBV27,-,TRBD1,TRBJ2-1,CASSTSGGSWSPEQFF,TGTGCCAGCAGTACCTCAGGGGGATCTTGGAGCCCTGAGCAGTTCTTC
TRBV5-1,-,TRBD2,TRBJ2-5,CASSLSETSGQRAQYF,TGCGCCAGCAGCTTAAGCGAAACTAGCGGTCAACGGGCCCAGTACTTC
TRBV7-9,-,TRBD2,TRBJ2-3,CASSQSGSKGDTQYF,TGTGCCAGCAGCCAGAGCGGGAGTAAAGGAGATACGCAGTATTTT
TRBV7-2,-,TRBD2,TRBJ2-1,CASSSILAGVFEQFF,TGTGCCAGCAGCTCGATACTAGCGGGAGTATTTGAGCAGTTCTTC
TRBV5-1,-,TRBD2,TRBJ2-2,CASSLTYSGTNTGELFF,TGCGCCAGCAGCTTAACCTACAGCGGGACGAACACCGGGGAGCTGTTTTTT
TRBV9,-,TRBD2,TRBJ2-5,CASTPLAGRETQYF,TGTGCCAGCACGCCACTAGCGGGAAGGGAGACCCAGTACTTC
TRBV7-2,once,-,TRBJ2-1,CASSLAGQGYNEQFF,TGTGCCAGCAGCTTAGCTGGTCAGGGCTACAATGAGCAGTTCTTC
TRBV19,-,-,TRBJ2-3,CASSLMSSGVADTQYF,TGTGCCAGTAGTTTAATGAGTTCGGGAGTAGCAGATACGCAGTATTTT
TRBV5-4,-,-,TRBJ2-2,CASSLAEEAPTGELFF,TGTGCCAGCAGCTTGGCCGAGGAGGCTCCCACCGGGGAGCTGTTTTTT
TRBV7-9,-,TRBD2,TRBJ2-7,CASSLDVGGVFPYEQYF,TGTGCCAGCAGCTTAGATGTGGGAGGGGTTTTCCCCTACGAGCAGTACTTC
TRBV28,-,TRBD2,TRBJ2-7,CASSFASGRAYEQYF,TGTGCCAGCAGTTTTGCTAGCGGGAGAGCCTACGAGCAGTACTTC
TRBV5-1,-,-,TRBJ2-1,CASSFSSNEQFF,TGCGCCAGCAGCTTTAGCAGCAATGAGCAGTTCTTC
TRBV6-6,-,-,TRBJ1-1,CASSFSAADTEAFF,TGTGCCAGCAGTTTCTCCGCGGCGGACACTGAAGCTTTCTTT
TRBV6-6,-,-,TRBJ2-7,CASSYPAGQYPYEQYF,TGTGCCAGCAGTTACCCCGCGGGACAGTACCCCTACGAGCAGTACTTC
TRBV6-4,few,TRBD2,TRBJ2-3,CASSPAGGTDTQYF,TGTGCCAGCAGCCCAGCGGGAGGCACAGATACGCAGTATTTT
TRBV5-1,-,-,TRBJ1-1,CASSGRDTQLNTEAFF,TGCGCCAGCAGCGGCCGGGACACACAACTGAACACTGAAGCTTTCTTT
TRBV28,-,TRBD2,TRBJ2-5,CASSLPPLSSGRYQETQYF,TGTGCCAGCAGTTTACCCCCCCTTTCTAGCGGGAGGTATCAAGAGACCCAGTACTTC
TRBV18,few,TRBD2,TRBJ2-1,CASSPRTSGSYNEQFF,TGTGCCAGCTCACCCCGGACTAGCGGGAGCTACAATGAGCAGTTCTTC
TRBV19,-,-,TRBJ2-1,CASSMQNREDEQFF,TGTGCCAGTAGTATGCAAAACAGGGAAGATGAGCAGTTCTTC
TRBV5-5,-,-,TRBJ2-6,CASSNAGAGANVLTF,TGTGCCAGCAGCAATGCAGGGGCTGGGGCCAACGTCCTGACTTTC
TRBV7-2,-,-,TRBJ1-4,CASSLGPFNEKLFF,TGTGCCAGCAGCTTAGGGCCTTTTAATGAAAAACTGTTTTTT
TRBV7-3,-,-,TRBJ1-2,CASSHDSFQPNYGYTF,TGTGCCAGCAGCCACGACAGCTTTCAACCTAACTATGGCTACACCTTC
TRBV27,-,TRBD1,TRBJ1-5,CANSLDRYQPQHF,TGTGCCAACAGTTTGGACAGGTACCAGCCCCAGCATTTT
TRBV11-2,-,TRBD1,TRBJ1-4,CASSHRTGNKQTNEKLFF,TGTGCCAGCAGCCATCGGACAGGGAATAAACAGACTAATGAAAAACTGTTTTTT
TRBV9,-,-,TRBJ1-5,CASSPGGLNQPQHF,TGTGCCAGCAGCCCCGGGGGGCTCAATCAGCCCCAGCATTTT
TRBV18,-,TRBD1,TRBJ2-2,CASSPIATGETGELFF,TGTGCCAGCTCACCAATAGCGACAGGGGAAACCGGGGAGCTGTTTTTT
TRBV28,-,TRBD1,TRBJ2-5,CASSLVSRDSHQETQYF,TGTGCCAGCAGTTTGGTCTCCCGGGACAGCCACCAAGAGACCCAGTACTTC
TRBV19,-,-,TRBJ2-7,CASSRSRDEQYF,TGTGCCAGTAGTAGGTCGCGGGACGAGCAGTACTTC
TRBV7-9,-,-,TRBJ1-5,CASSFQGSNQPQHF,TGTGCCAGCAGCTTCCAGGGGAGCAATCAGCCCCAGCATTTT
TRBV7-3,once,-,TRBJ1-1,CASSPSAAQTEAFF,TGTGCCAGCAGCCCTTCCGCGGCCCAGACTGAAGCTTTCTTT
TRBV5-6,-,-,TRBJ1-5,CASSPTPYQPQHF,TGTGCCAGCAGCCCGACACCGTATCAGCCCCAGCATTTT
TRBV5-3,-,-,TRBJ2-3,CARIPSCDLSTDTQYF,TGTGCCAGAATCCCAAGCTGCGATTTGAGCACAGATACGCAGTATTTT
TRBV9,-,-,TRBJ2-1,CASSVAPEVSYNEQFF,TGTGCCAGCAGCGTAGCGCCGGAGGTTTCCTACAATGAGCAGTTCTTC
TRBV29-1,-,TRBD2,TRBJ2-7,CSAVAGVTYEQYF,TGCAGCGCGGTAGCGGGAGTTACCTACGAGCAGTACTTC
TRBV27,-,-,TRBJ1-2,CASSLAIGEDYGYTF,TGTGCCAGCAGTTTGGCGATCGGCGAGGACTATGGCTACACCTTC
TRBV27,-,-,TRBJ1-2,CASSFSLGGATNYGYTF,TGTGCCAGCAGTTTCTCTTTGGGAGGGGCGACTAACTATGGCTACACCTTC
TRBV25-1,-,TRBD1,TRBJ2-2,CTFYSGTGHTGELFF,TGTACCTTCTACTCCGGGACAGGGCACACCGGGGAGCTGTTTTTT
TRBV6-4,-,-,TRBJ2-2,CASSDSSSSPGELFF,TGTGCCAGCAGTGACTCCTCTTCTAGTCCCGGGGAGCTGTTTTTT
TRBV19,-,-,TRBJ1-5,CASTGQGQPQHF,TGTGCCAGTACAGGGCAAGGTCAGCCCCAGCATTTT
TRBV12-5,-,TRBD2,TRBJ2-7,CASGLGGLANPYEQYF,TGTGCTAGTGGTTTGGGGGGACTAGCAAATCCCTACGAGCAGTACTTC
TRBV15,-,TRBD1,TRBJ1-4,CATSRDGGGQGGEKLFF,TGTGCCACCAGCAGAGATGGTGGGGGACAGGGTGGTGAAAAACTGTTTTTT